A single sample gave rise to the 24 T cell receptor beta chains below, sequenced in a study of beta chain features in type 1 diabetes. Findings and caveats of the study: Type 1 diabetes patients showed a moderate but significant shortening of TCRB CDR3s in all four CD4+ subsets.

What was sequenced were expressed TCRB transcripts, since all of the isolated RNA had been reverse transcribed. Profiled with immunoSEQ multiplex PCR; TCRdb holds only in-frame clones, not every one. The data hold 250,000 to 300,000 clones, with 14% observed a single time. For these TCRs, the target antigens are not known. The sequenced sample was naive CD4+ T cells from blood. The receptors shown here come from a man under 40 with type 1 diabetes.

A few counts support this clone. The V gene is TRBV25-1, the J gene TRBJ2-5; D not certain. Germline CDR1 is MGHDK and CDR2 is SYGVNS. V lost 4 bases and J lost 4, with 10 bases in between. The CDR3 totals 13 residues. The DNA of the CDR3 is TGTGCCAGCAGTGTGCAGGCCCGAGAGACCCAGTACTTC. Its translation: CASSVQARETQYF.

This clone was counted a few times. The chain links TRBV21-1 to TRBJ1-5. TRBV21-1 is a pseudogene segment. This CDR3 region has 17 residues. Here the CDR3 reads CASSLGVEAPSNQPQHF. As DNA, the CDR3 is TGTGCCAGCAGCCTCGGGGTTGAGGCCCCGAGCAATCAGCCCCAGCATTTT.

The chain is built from TRBV11-1 and TRBJ2-7; no clear D gene. This CDR3 is 12 amino acids long. Deletions cut 2 bases from V and 7 bases from J, with 9 bases between. Germline CDR1 and CDR2: SGHAT and FQDESV (reference sequence). DNA for the CDR3: TGTGCCAGCAGCTTAAGAGGAAGTGAGCAGTACTTC. This codes for CASSLRGSEQYF.

This clone turned up a few times. The gene calls are TRBV20-1 and TRBJ2-2; D gene ambiguous. CDR1 and CDR2 from the germline V gene are DFQATT and SNEGSKA (reference sequence). Trimming left V 7 bases short and J 9 bases short, with 6 bases between. The CDR3 loop spans 9 amino acids. In DNA, the CDR3 is TGCAGTGTAAGCCGGGAGCTGTTTTTT. Translated, it gives CSVSRELFF.

The chain is built from TRBV5-1 and TRBJ2-1; D gene uncertain. Germline V gene data show CDR1 as SGHRS and CDR2 as YFSETQ. Trimming took 0 bases from V and 3 from J, leaving 7 bases between them. There are 14 residues in the CDR3. The CDR3 loop reads CASSLEPSYNEQFF. The CDR3 DNA follows: TGCGCCAGCAGCTTGGAGCCTAGCTACAATGAGCAGTTCTTC.

This clone occurred many times. The J gene is TRBJ2-1, the V gene TRBV29-1, with D maybe TRBD2 (5 bases). This CDR3 has 15 amino acids. V was trimmed by 6 bases and J by 5 bases, leaving 20 bases between them. Germline CDR1 is SQVTM and CDR2 is ANQGSEA. CDR3 sequence: CSVGRGWERNNEQFF. Written as DNA, the CDR3 is TGCAGCGTGGGTCGTGGGTGGGAGAGGAACAATGAGCAGTTCTTC.

The chain joins TRBV19 to TRBJ2-1; 9 positions agree with TRBD1. Germline CDR1 LNHDA, CDR2 SQIVND (reference sequence). The CDR3 spans 17 residues. V shed 7 bases, J shed 8 bases, and the junction held 18 bases outside the gene matches. In DNA form, the CDR3 reads TGTGCCAGTACCCAGTACGGCCCCGGGACAGGGATTGATGAGCAGTTCTTC. Protein sequence: CASTQYGPGTGIDEQFF.

This clone was picked up a small number of times. V gene TRBV5-1 combines with J gene TRBJ2-7; TRBD2 agrees at 9 bases. V lost 4 bases and J lost 4; bases outside the gene matches: 12. The CDR3 extends over 16 amino acids. Germline V gives CDR1 SGHRS, CDR2 YFSETQ. CDR3 DNA: TGCGCCAGCAGCCCGATCTCTAGCGGGGAAATTTACGAGCAGTACTTC. Translated: CASSPISSGEIYEQYF.

The gene calls are TRBV11-2 and TRBJ2-2; possibly TRBD2 for D (5 bases). The CDR3 spans 15 residues. The V gene's germline CDR1 is SGHAT and CDR2 FQNNGV. V was trimmed by 4 bases and J by 2 bases, leaving 11 bases between them. This CDR3 is CASSSTSPNTGELFF. Here the CDR3 DNA reads TGTGCCAGCAGCTCCACTAGTCCTAACACCGGGGAGCTGTTTTTT.

The J gene is TRBJ2-5, the V gene TRBV29-1; TRBD2 might be the D (5 bases). Trimming removed 6 bases at V and 5 bases at J, with 19 bases between. The germline gives CDR1 SQVTM, CDR2 ANQGSEA. The CDR3 totals 14 residues. This chain's CDR3 is CSVGVEPARETQYF. CDR3 nucleotides: TGCAGCGTGGGAGTAGAGCCCGCTCGGGAGACCCAGTACTTC.

The rearrangement uses TRBV4-2 and TRBJ2-1, with 7 bases that match TRBD1. This CDR3 is built from 14 residues. Germline V gives CDR1 LGHNA, CDR2 YNFKEQ. V was pared by 6 bases and J by 7 bases, with 9 bases of the junction left unmatched. The CDR3, as DNA: TGTGCCAGCAGGAAGGGAGACAGGGCGAATGAGCAGTTCTTC. This gives the protein CASRKGDRANEQFF.

This clone occurred a few times. V usage is TRBV11-2 and J usage is TRBJ2-3, with 7 nucleotides matching TRBD1. Germline trimming cut 5 bases from V and 6 bases from J; bases unmatched to any gene: 11. The CDR3 has 15 residues. CDR1 SGHAT and CDR2 FQNNGV come from the germline V gene. DNA for the CDR3: TGTGCCAGCAGCCTAGCATCCTACAGGGGCGATACGCAGTATTTT. Translating it yields CASSLASYRGDTQYF.

The J gene is TRBJ2-7, the V gene TRBV7-9, with no clear D. V lost 1 base, J lost 2 bases, and 6 bases lay in between. Germline values: CDR1 SEHNR, CDR2 FQNEAQ (reference sequence). This CDR3 is 13 amino acids long. CDR3 sequence reads: CASSLGEAYEQYF. CDR3 nucleotide sequence: TGTGCCAGCAGCTTAGGAGAGGCCTACGAGCAGTACTTC.

The genes are TRBV28 and TRBJ2-5; possible D gene TRBD2, 5 bases. CDR1 is MDHEN, CDR2 SYDVKM, per germline. The CDR3 contains 12 residues. The germline V and J ends were trimmed by 5 bases and 7 bases, with 11 bases remaining between them. CDR3 sequence (DNA): TGTGCCAGCAGTCCGGCCCGGGGGACCCAGTACTTC. As protein: CASSPARGTQYF.

This chain uses TRBV5-1 with TRBJ1-1; the D gene is possibly TRBD1 (6 bases). Germline assignment: CDR1 SGHRS and CDR2 YFSETQ. Trimming removed 2 bases from V and 5 bases from J, with 16 bases in between. The CDR3 covers 15 residues. For the CDR3, the DNA is TGCGCCAGCAGCTTCCATCAAATCCAGGGGACTGAAGCTTTCTTT. It is translated as CASSFHQIQGTEAFF.

This rearrangement joins TRBV5-6 to TRBJ2-7, with TRBD1 identical over 7 bases. J gave up 4 bases and V 4 bases, and 14 bases lay outside the gene matches. CDR1 SGHDT and CDR2 YYEEEE come from the germline V gene. The CDR3 spans 16 residues. CDR3 sequence: CASSATVGTASYEQYF. The CDR3 nucleotides are TGTGCCAGCAGCGCTACCGTTGGGACAGCGAGTTACGAGCAGTACTTC.

This clone was seen more than once but under ten times. The gene calls are TRBV28 and TRBJ1-5, with D perhaps matching TRBD1 (6 bases). Germline V CDR1 and CDR2: MDHEN, SYDVKM. The V end lost 7 bases, the J end lost 7 bases, and 14 bases lay between the germline ends. The CDR3 loop spans 13 amino acids. The CDR3 DNA is TGTGCCAGCACCCTACAGGGTAAGCAGCCCCAGCATTTT. It codes for CASTLQGKQPQHF. The full variable domain, rest sourced from reference TRBV28 and TRBJ1-5, is DVKVTQSSRYLVKRTGEKVFLECVQDMDHENMFWYRQDPGLGLRLIYFSYDVKMKEKGDIPEGYSVSREKKERFSLILESASTNQTSMYLCASTLQGKQPQHFGDGTRLSIL.

This chain uses TRBV29-1 with TRBJ1-2; 7 bases align to TRBD1. V shed 6 bases, J shed 4 bases, and the junction held 5 bases outside the gene matches. Germline assignment: CDR1 SQVTM and CDR2 ANQGSEA. This CDR3 spans 12 amino acids. The CDR3 sequence is CSVNQGGYGYTF. The CDR3 DNA follows: TGCAGCGTAAACCAGGGGGGCTATGGCTACACCTTC.

This clone was found a few times. The chain couples TRBV7-9 to TRBJ1-2; the D gene is possibly TRBD1 (5 bases). V lost 4 bases and J 7 bases, leaving 16 bases between the germline ends. Germline V gene sequence: CDR1 SEHNR, CDR2 FQNEAQ (reference sequence). This CDR3 contains 14 residues. This chain's CDR3 is CASSSSIAGGGYTF. CDR3 DNA sequence: TGTGCCAGCAGCTCCTCCATCGCGGGGGGTGGCTACACCTTC.

This clone was picked up a small number of times. This sample includes further DNA sequences coding for the same CDR3. The chain joins TRBV5-1 to TRBJ2-5; D is ambiguous. Germline V CDR1 and CDR2: SGHRS, YFSETQ. V shed 4 bases and J shed 0 bases, with 4 bases lying between them. This CDR3 is 12 amino acids long. The CDR3 here is CASSPDQETQYF. Written as DNA, the CDR3 is TGCGCCAGCAGCCCTGACCAAGAGACCCAGTACTTC.

This chain connects TRBV6-5 to TRBJ2-7; 10 bases match TRBD1. Per the germline V gene, CDR1 is MNHEY and CDR2 is SVGAGI. The CDR3 spans 14 residues. The trim removed 5 bases at V and 6 bases at J, leaving 7 bases unmatched. The CDR3 sequence is CASSPLTGGGEQYF. CDR3 in DNA: TGTGCCAGCAGTCCTTTGACAGGGGGCGGCGAGCAGTACTTC.

This clone was seen a handful of times. The chain is built from TRBV2 and TRBJ2-7, with unresolved D. Trimming shortened V by 8 bases and J by 8 bases, and 22 bases separated the two germline ends. CDR3 length equals 14 residues. Germline CDR1 and CDR2: SNHLY and FYNNEI. In DNA form, the CDR3 reads TGTGCCAGCGCCATCAGCGTGGTATTAGGAAAGCAGTACTTC. Amino acids: CASAISVVLGKQYF.

In its sample, this clone was seen a few times. The genes are TRBV5-1 and TRBJ2-6, with 9 bases that match TRBD1. CDR1 is SGHRS and CDR2 is YFSETQ in the germline V gene. This CDR3 spans 18 amino acids. Trimming removed 0 bases from V and 2 bases from J; junction bases left unmatched: 6. The chain's CDR3 is CASSLVGQGSAGANVLTF. Here the CDR3 DNA reads TGCGCCAGCAGCTTGGTAGGACAGGGGTCTGCTGGGGCCAACGTCCTGACTTTC.

V usage is TRBV6-5 and J usage is TRBJ2-1; 7 bases match TRBD1. Germline V lookup: CDR1 MNHEY, CDR2 SVGAGI. This CDR3 region has 14 residues. V shed 6 bases and J 7 bases; nucleotides not matched to a gene: 9. This chain's CDR3 is CASSSQTGSNEQFF. CDR3 DNA: TGTGCCAGCAGCTCACAGACAGGGTCTAATGAGCAGTTCTTC.